This T cell receptor beta chain appears in the sequencing data of a study of blood T cell repertoires in COVID-19. Looking at the study overall: Italy, Spain and the United States were the sources of the convalescent and acute COVID-19 samples.

The protocol was immunoSEQ multiplex PCR, while the TCRdb copy is restricted to in-frame clones and leaves out a portion. Among more than 120,000 clones listed, over 65% were seen once. V was clipped by 0 bases and J by 4 bases, with 16 bases between them. Germline loops: CDR1 SGHNT, CDR2 YYREEE (reference sequence). The CDR3 is 16 residues long. The receptor was derived from a human donor in a cohort sampled during active COVID-19. The genes are TRBV5-4 and TRBJ1-1; D is perhaps TRBD1 (5 bases). Sequencing was performed on peripheral blood. The CDR3 spells CASSLGQGGVGTEAFF. CDR3 bases: TGTGCCAGCAGCTTGGGCCAGGGAGGAGTGGGCACTGAAGCTTTCTTT.